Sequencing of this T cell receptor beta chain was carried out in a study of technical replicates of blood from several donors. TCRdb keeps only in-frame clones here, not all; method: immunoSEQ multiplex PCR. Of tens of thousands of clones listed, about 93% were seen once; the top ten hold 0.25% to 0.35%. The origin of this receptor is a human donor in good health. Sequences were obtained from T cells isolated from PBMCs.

In DNA, the CDR3 is TGTGCCAGCAGCCCTCGCTCCAGGGAACCCCAGCATTTT. Protein sequence: CASSPRSREPQHF. The chain joins TRBV7-8 to TRBJ1-5; the D gene is possibly TRBD1 (5 bases). The CDR3 is 13 residues long. Germline V gene sequence: CDR1 SGHVS, CDR2 FQNEAQ. V gave up 5 bases and J gave up 10 bases, with 15 bases separating them.